This T cell receptor beta chain stems from a study of T cell changes during pregnancy in multiple sclerosis. Germline V gene lookup returns CDR1 SGHRS and CDR2 YFSETQ. This CDR3 comprises 17 residues. The germline V and J ends were trimmed by 0 bases and 2 bases, with 17 bases remaining between them. The assay was immunoSEQ multiplex PCR, and TCRdb's table has in-frame clones only and misses some. Of some 40,000 clones in the sample, approximately 87% were seen once. The gene calls are TRBV5-1 and TRBJ2-5; perhaps TRBD1 as D (5 bases). The receptor comes from a female donor in good health, enrolled as a control in a pregnancy study. Sequences were derived from peripheral blood, sampled in the second trimester of pregnancy. The CDR3 DNA sequence: TGCGCCAGCAGCTTGGCGGGTGGCAGGGTGGGACAAGAGACCCAGTACTTC. It specifies CASSLAGGRVGQETQYF.